The rows below give T cell receptor beta chains drawn from one sample of a study of T cell responses to AZD1222 COVID-19 vaccine. TCRdb's copy holds only in-frame clones and misses some; the assay was immunoSEQ multiplex PCR. The sample carries roughly 70,000 clones, about 89% recorded once. Here the sequenced sample was peripheral blood, taken 28 days after the second dose of the MenACWY control vaccine. The receptors here all came from an adult who received the MenACWY meningococcal vaccine as a control. Each CDR3 is given with its conserved first and last residue. Each record gives: J gene, D gene, V gene, CDR3 protein, CDR3 DNA. The D gene is left open where the match is weak.

TRBJ2-1 | NA | TRBV3-1/TRBV3-2 | CASSQEAGRWGEQFF | TGTGCCAGCAGCCAAGAAGCCGGCAGGTGGGGTGAGCAGTTCTTC
TRBJ1-5 | TRBD1 | TRBV19 | CASSDRAANQPQHF | TGTGCCAGTAGTGACAGGGCGGCTAATCAGCCCCAGCATTTT
TRBJ1-5 | TRBD1 | TRBV5-4 | CASSQGASNQPQHF | TGTGCCAGCAGCCAGGGGGCTAGCAATCAGCCCCAGCATTTT
TRBJ2-5 | NA | TRBV27 | CASSHFQETQYF | TGTGCCAGTAGTCATTTCCAAGAGACCCAGTACTTC
TRBJ1-1 | TRBD1 | TRBV28 | CASSLWDRGFFLNTEAFF | TGTGCCAGCAGTTTGTGGGACAGGGGGTTTTTTCTTAACACTGAAGCTTTCTTT
TRBJ2-5 | NA | TRBV7-9 | CASSRGRQSQETQYF | TGTGCCAGCAGCAGAGGAAGGCAGTCTCAAGAGACCCAGTACTTC
TRBJ2-4 | NA | TRBV27 | CASSLSVGRNIQYF | TGTGCCAGCAGTTTAAGTGTAGGGAGAAACATTCAGTACTTC
TRBJ1-1 | NA | TRBV28 | CASRLLGVGNTEAFF | TGTGCCAGCAGGCTTTTGGGGGTAGGTAACACTGAAGCTTTCTTT
TRBJ1-1 | NA | TRBV6-5 | CASRTVNTEAFF | TGTGCCAGCAGGACAGTGAACACTGAAGCTTTCTTT
TRBJ1-2 | NA | TRBV12-3/TRBV12-4 | CASSYPGSGYTF | TGTGCCAGCAGTTACCCCGGAAGCGGCTACACCTTC
TRBJ2-3 | NA | TRBV14 | CASSQAAPDTQYF | TGTGCCAGCAGCCAAGCGGCCCCAGATACGCAGTATTTT
TRBJ1-6 | NA | TRBV4-1 | CASRRTEGYNSPLHF | TGCGCCAGCCGCCGGACAGAGGGTTATAATTCACCCCTCCACTTT